This T cell receptor beta chain was captured by sequencing in a study of naive and memory T cell subsets. Study-wide points: TCR abundance followed a power law differing between naive and memory subsets. From naive to CM, EM and EMRA, diversity decreased and Gini increased. Possibly reflecting memory cells re-expressing CD45RA, a few larger clonotypes occurred in naive repertoires, especially CD8. Over 90% of naive TCR sequences appeared only once, unlike memory subsets.

The CDR3 covers 14 residues. V was clipped by 3 bases and J by 10 bases, with 16 bases between them. Cells stained for CD3, CD4, CD8, CD45RA and CD27 were sorted into four subsets. Two oligonucleotides, mixed equimolar, formed the beta constant-region primer covering TRBC1 and TRBC2. Nested alpha and beta constant-region primers with the SP2 primer drove four PCR rounds on ligated cDNA. TCRdb fed the UMI-ligation and nested PCR reads into MiXCR, producing one record per CDR3 protein. Of about 160,000 distinct CDR3 sequences in the sample, roughly 22% were seen once. With respect to this clonotype: The target antigen is unknown.

V is TRBV12-3 or TRBV12-4 and J is TRBJ2-1, with a weak D call TRBD2 (5 bases). The source is a human donor in good health. What was sequenced was naive CD4+ T cells from blood. The CDR3 sequence is CASSFLPSTGEQFF. The DNA for the CDR3 is TGTGCCAGCAGTTTTTTACCATCTACGGGAGAGCAGTTCTTC.